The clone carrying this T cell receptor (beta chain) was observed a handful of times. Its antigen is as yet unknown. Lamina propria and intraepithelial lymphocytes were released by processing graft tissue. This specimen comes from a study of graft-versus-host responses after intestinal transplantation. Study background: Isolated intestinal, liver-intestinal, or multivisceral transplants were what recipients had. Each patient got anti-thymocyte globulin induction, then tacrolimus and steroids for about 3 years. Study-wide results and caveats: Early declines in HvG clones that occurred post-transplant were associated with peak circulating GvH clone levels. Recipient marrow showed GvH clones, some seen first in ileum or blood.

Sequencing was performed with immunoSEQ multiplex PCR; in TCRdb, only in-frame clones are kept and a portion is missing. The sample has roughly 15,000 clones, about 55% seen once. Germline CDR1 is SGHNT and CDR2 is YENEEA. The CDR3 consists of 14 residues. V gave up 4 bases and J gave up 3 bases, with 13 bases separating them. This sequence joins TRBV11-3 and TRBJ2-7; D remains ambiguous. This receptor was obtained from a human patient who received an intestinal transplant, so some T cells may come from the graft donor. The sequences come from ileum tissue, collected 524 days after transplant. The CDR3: CASSSYPVFYEQYF. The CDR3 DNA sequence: TGTGCCAGCAGCTCCTACCCGGTCTTCTACGAGCAGTACTTC. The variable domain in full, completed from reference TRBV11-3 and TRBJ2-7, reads EAGVVQSPRYKIIEKKQPVAFWCNPISGHNTLYWYLQNLGQGPELLIRYENEEAVDDSQLPKDRFSAERLKGVDSTLKIQPAELGDSAVYLCASSSYPVFYEQYFGPGTRLTVT.